This T cell receptor beta chain came from a study of blood T cell repertoires in COVID-19. Study members were between roughly 18 and 90 years old and lived in approximately 25 US regions. Before being deemed recovered, Cohort 3 donors had two negative PCRs, clearance, or symptom resolution. After removal of 4 bases from V and 9 bases from J, the junction contained 11 bases not matched to a gene. This CDR3 spans 14 amino acids. CDR1 and CDR2 from the germline V gene are SGHRS and YFSETQ. Source study methods: Estimates of nucleated cell counts were drawn from the amplification of reference gene primers. Libraries were prepared by immunoSEQ multiplex PCR; TCRdb keeps only in-frame clonotypes and omits some of them. The V and J calls and the clone size are those of that table, but D and trimming were determined from the DNA. The sample comprises more than 200,000 clones, 75% to 90% of which are singletons, and approximately 4.2% rests with the top ten.

The source of this sequence is a woman aged 25 to 39 who had recovered from COVID-19. V is TRBV5-1 and J is TRBJ1-1, with 8 nucleotides matching TRBD1. What was sequenced was PBMCs or T cells enriched from blood (not recorded which). CDR3 residues: CASSLTGDRRKAFF. CDR3 sequence (DNA): TGCGCCAGCAGCCTGACAGGGGATAGGAGGAAAGCTTTCTTT.